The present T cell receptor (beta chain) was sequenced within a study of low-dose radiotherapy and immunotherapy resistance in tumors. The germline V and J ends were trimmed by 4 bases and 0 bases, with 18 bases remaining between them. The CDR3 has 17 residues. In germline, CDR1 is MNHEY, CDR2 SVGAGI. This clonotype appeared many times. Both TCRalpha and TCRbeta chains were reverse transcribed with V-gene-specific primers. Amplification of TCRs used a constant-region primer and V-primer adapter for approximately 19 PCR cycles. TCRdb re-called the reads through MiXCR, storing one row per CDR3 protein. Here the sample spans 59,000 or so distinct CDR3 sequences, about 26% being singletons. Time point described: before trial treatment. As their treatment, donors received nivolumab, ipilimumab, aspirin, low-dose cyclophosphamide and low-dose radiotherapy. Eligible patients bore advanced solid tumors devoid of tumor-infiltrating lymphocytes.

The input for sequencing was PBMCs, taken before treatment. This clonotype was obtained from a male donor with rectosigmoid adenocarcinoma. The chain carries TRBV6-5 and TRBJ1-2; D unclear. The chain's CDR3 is CASSSRPAGDPNYGYTF. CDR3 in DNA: TGTGCCAGCAGTTCTCGGCCCGCCGGGGATCCTAACTATGGCTACACCTTC.